This T cell receptor beta chain was recovered during a study of T cell responses to AZD1222 COVID-19 vaccine. Study-wide findings and caveats: Repertoires were sampled only after the peak T cell response. Unmutated variant regions are reportedly targeted by nearly half of spike-specific TCRs. Baseline seropositivity occurred in only six AZD1222 recipients.

Trimming removed 5 bases at V and 3 bases at J, with 8 bases between. The CDR3 sequence is 12 residues long. Germline V gene lookup returns CDR1 LNHDA and CDR2 SQIVND (reference sequence). Sequencing used immunoSEQ multiplex PCR; TCRdb keeps in-frame clones, though not all of them. The table includes about 140,000 clones, 85% to 95% detected once. This clone was recorded once. The target antigen is unknown. The clonotype comes from an adult who received the AZD1222 COVID-19 vaccine. This specimen consisted of peripheral blood, obtained 28 days after the second AZD1222 dose. J is TRBJ2-7 and V is TRBV19; D remains unclear. CDR3 sequence reads: CASSEQSYEQYF. Written as DNA, the CDR3 is TGTGCCAGTAGTGAACAGAGCTACGAGCAGTACTTC.